This TCR beta chain was observed in a study of shared clonotypes between healthy human individuals. Study observations and caveats: Lower generation probabilities were found for non-shared clonotypes than for those shared by all four donors.

This CDR3 is built from 10 residues. V was trimmed by 8 bases and J by 15 bases, leaving 14 bases between them. The germline gives CDR1 SNHLY, CDR2 FYNNEI. Of note for this clone: The antigen is undetermined.

Profiled with immunoSEQ multiplex PCR; TCRdb holds only in-frame clones, not every one. In the table there are approximately 2,300,000 clones, 92% of which are singletons. Donors had no recently reported acute infections or vaccinations and were HIV-negative. The sample taken for sequencing was naive CD4+ T cells from PBMCs. Subset specified: CD45RA+ positively selected. This TCR derives from a man between 18 and 29 years old in good health. Some clones in this sample may be carry-over from other donors' samples. The chain employs TRBV2 and TRBJ2-1; D is possibly TRBD1 (6 bases). The CDR3 loop is CASGQKAGFF. The CDR3, as DNA: TGTGCCAGCGGACAGAAGGCTGGGTTCTTC.